This T cell receptor (beta chain) was sequenced in a study of yellow fever vaccine responses in identical twins. Points from the study as a whole: Twins reportedly appeared to share part of their vaccine T cell response while keeping part individual.

In regard to this clonotype: The antigen remains unidentified.

The germline V gene has CDR1 DFQATT and CDR2 SNEGSKA (reference sequence). The CDR3 is made up of 13 amino acids. In TCRdb, the RT-PCR reads were re-called with MiXCR into one record per CDR3 protein. The profile shows some 3,100 distinct CDR3 sequences, roughly 80% of them singletons. This receptor was identified in a woman aged 18-29 years who received the yellow fever vaccine. The sequences come from T cells from blood (PBMCs), unsorted or a sorted subset (not recorded which), collected before or after yellow fever vaccination (not recorded which). The chain carries TRBV20-1 and TRBJ2-7; tentative D call: TRBD1 (6 bases). CDR3 nucleotide sequence: TGCAGGCCGCAAGGGGGAAGCTCCTACGAGCAGTACTTC. This encodes CRPQGGSSYEQYF.